This T cell receptor beta chain is from a study of T cell repertoires in cytomegalovirus infection (dated by TCRdb to about 2019). For the wider study: Recently identified HLA-C-restricted CMV epitopes, whose presentation resists viral immunomodulation, were targeted by peptide stimulations together with well-studied HLA-B-restricted epitopes. Because public TCR beta signatures pointed to carriage of CMV infection together with the matching HLA type, the HLA type of each donor mattered for the analysis. Overall results and qualifications from the work: The ex vivo response was dominated by HLA-C-restricted CMV-specific TCR beta clonotypes, which also provided the single most frequent clonotype in two of eight donors. In both this cohort and an independent roughly 330-donor cohort, the cumulative frequency of public TCR beta family members distinguished carriers of CMV infection plus the relevant HLA type.

V lost 2 bases and J lost 0 bases; the stretch between them is 8 bases long. Taken from the germline V gene, the CDR1 and CDR2 loops are SGHTA and FQGNSA. From the cysteine through the phenylalanine, the CDR3 covers 15 amino acids. Of the read, only the CDR3 DNA is kept; its 45 bases are in frame from base 1. To note about this clonotype: Which antigen it targets is not known. Base qualities are not recorded, but no much larger clone differs from it by a single base.

The sample's treatment or condition label is to be understood as: in vitro stimulation with specific CMV peptide epitopes to enrich CMV-specific T cells. Sequenced using an Illumina HiSeq 1500. TCRdb reprocessed the public reads (quality trimming at Q25 with fastp, clone calling with MiXCR) and kept in-frame beta chains. For every CDR3 protein sequence, its rows merge into one entry that carries the most common genes and DNA. The sample table contains fewer than 900,000 distinct CDR3 sequences; only one count was recorded for almost 30% of them. The ten largest clones capture 10% to 15% of the sample.

The chain joins TRBV7-2 to TRBJ1-5; the D gene is unclear. The sample here was cultured CD8+ T cells from PBMCs, taken from culture after CMV antigen stimulation. The receptor was derived from a human donor in good health (CMV status not recorded). Some clones in this sample may be carry-over from other donors' samples. The CDR3: CASSLWGNSNQPQHF. The nucleotide sequence reads TGTGCCAGCAGCTTATGGGGAAATAGCAATCAGCCCCAGCATTTT.